The next 18 T cell receptor beta chains were all read from a single sample in a study of OX40 agonist ivuxolimab in advanced cancers. Sequencing used immunoSEQ multiplex PCR; TCRdb keeps in-frame clones, though not all of them. The sample carries tens of thousands of clones, roughly nine tenths recorded once. The sequences come from CD4+ or CD8+ T cells sorted from blood, collected in a trial of the OX40 agonist ivuxolimab. The receptors here all came from an adult with an advanced solid tumor such as melanoma, head and neck, liver or kidney cancer.

This rearrangement joins TRBV4-1 to TRBJ2-1, with a weak D call TRBD2 (6 bases). Germline V gives CDR1 MGHRA, CDR2 YSYEKL. V was pared by 0 bases and J by 15 bases, with 18 bases between. The CDR3 has 14 residues. The DNA for the CDR3 is TGCGCCAGCAGCCAAGAATCGTCCCTAGCGTCATTGTTCTTC. Translation: CASSQESSLASLFF.

This clone was counted only a few times. The chain uses TRBV11-3 and TRBJ1-1, with 8 bases that match TRBD1. V was pared by 6 bases and J by 3 bases, with 3 bases of the junction left unmatched. The CDR3 is 13 amino acids. Germline CDR1 is SGHNT and CDR2 is YENEEA. In DNA, the CDR3 is TGTGCCAGCAGTTTACAGGGGGACACTGAAGCTTTCTTT. Encoded protein: CASSLQGDTEAFF. Using reference TRBV11-3 and TRBJ1-1 for the parts outside the CDR3, the full variable domain is EAGVVQSPRYKIIEKKQPVAFWCNPISGHNTLYWYLQNLGQGPELLIRYENEEAVDDSQLPKDRFSAERLKGVDSTLKIQPAELGDSAVYLCASSLQGDTEAFFGQGTRLTVV.

V is TRBV19 and J is TRBJ1-3; 7 bases align to TRBD1. This CDR3 contains 13 residues. The V gene's germline CDR1 is LNHDA and CDR2 SQIVND (reference sequence). Trimming took 10 bases from V and 0 from J; bases not matched to a gene: 3. CDR3 sequence: CATGQNSGNTIYF. CDR3 nucleotides: TGTGCCACGGGACAGAACTCTGGAAACACCATATATTTT.

The chain carries TRBV19 and TRBJ2-1; TRBD1 is a possible D gene (6 bases). Between the trimmed V and J ends, which lost 4 bases and 4 bases, there was a span of 11 bases. Germline values: CDR1 LNHDA, CDR2 SQIVND (reference sequence). The CDR3 extends over 14 amino acids. The DNA of the CDR3 is TGTGCCAGTAGTAGACCACAGGGATACAATGAGCAGTTCTTC. The encoded protein is CASSRPQGYNEQFF.

The chain uses TRBV10-3 and TRBJ2-1, with 7 bases identical to TRBD2. CDR3 length equals 15 residues. CDR1 ENHRY and CDR2 SYGVKD come from the germline V gene. V lost 6 bases, J lost 0 bases, and 5 bases stayed unmatched. The CDR3 region has the DNA TGTGCCATCAGGGGAGGGGCCAGCTCCTACAATGAGCAGTTCTTC. Encoded protein: CAIRGGASSYNEQFF.

Details on this clone: The limits of the CDR3 on the DNA are not certain, so only TCRdb's listed CDR3 is given. Here the CDR3 reads CASSSSGKIRSIF. The rearrangement uses TRBV19 and TRBJ2-3; the tabulated D call, TRBD1, remains unverified against the DNA. Germline CDR1 and CDR2: LNHDA and SQIVND (reference sequence). The CDR3 totals 13 residues, both ends included.

This clone appeared a single time. The rearrangement links TRBV6-1 to TRBJ2-1; 10 bases are a match to TRBD1. The junction had 9 bases not matched to a gene; V was cut back by 5 bases and J by 8 bases. This CDR3 region has 15 residues. CDR1 is MNHNS and CDR2 is SASEGT in the germline V gene. CDR3 region: CASSNGQGDWDEQFF. In DNA, the CDR3 is TGTGCCAGCAGTAACGGACAGGGGGATTGGGATGAGCAGTTCTTC.

This clone was observed once. The chain has TRBV6-1 and TRBJ1-5, with 9 bases lining up with TRBD1. Germline CDR1 MNHNS, CDR2 SASEGT. The CDR3 runs 15 residues. Trimming cost V 6 bases and J 5 bases; bases outside gene matches: 8. The CDR3 here is CASRRDRVSHQPQHF. The CDR3 coding sequence is TGTGCCAGCAGGCGGGACAGGGTCTCTCATCAGCCCCAGCATTTT.

This clone has only one observation. The rearrangement uses TRBV7-9 and TRBJ2-3; D is tentatively TRBD1 or TRBD2 (6 bases each). The V gene's germline CDR1 is SEHNR and CDR2 FQNEAQ (reference sequence). CDR3 length: 16 amino acids. V dropped 2 bases and J dropped 3 bases, with 15 bases sitting between them. CDR3 bases: TGTGCCAGCAGCTTACTGGCCGGGGGCTCGACAGATACGCAGTATTTT. Translation gives CASSLLAGGSTDTQYF.

This rearrangement joins TRBV2 to TRBJ2-4; D ambiguous. V lost 6 bases and J 7 bases, leaving 19 bases between the germline ends. This CDR3 contains 15 residues. Germline V gives CDR1 SNHLY, CDR2 FYNNEI. The CDR3 DNA follows: TGTGCCAGCAGGACAAATCCCCTAGGTCTTAACATTCAGTACTTC. Amino acid sequence: CASRTNPLGLNIQYF. The variable domain in full, with the rest retrieved from reference TRBV2 and TRBJ2-4, is EPEVTQTPSHQVTQMGQEVILRCVPISNHLYFYWYRQILGQKVEFLVSFYNNEISEKSEIFDDQFSVERPDGSNFTLKIRSTKLEDSAMYFCASRTNPLGLNIQYFGAGTRLSVL.

V usage is TRBV14 and J usage is TRBJ1-5; D unclear. V was shortened by 3 bases and J by 9 bases, with 6 bases between the two germline ends. CDR1 is SGHDN and CDR2 is FVKESK in the germline V gene. The CDR3 runs 11 residues. CDR3 residues: CASSHGGPQHF. The CDR3 nucleotides read TGTGCCAGCAGCCATGGCGGGCCCCAGCATTTT. Full variable domain (outside the CDR3, taken from reference TRBV14 and TRBJ1-5): EAGVTQFPSHSVIEKGQTVTLRCDPISGHDNLYWYRRVMGKEIKFLLHFVKESKQDESGMPNNRFLAERTGGTYSTLKVQPAELEDSGVYFCASSHGGPQHFGDGTRLSIL.

The V gene is TRBV2, the J gene TRBJ1-5, with a tentative D call TRBD1 (5 bases). The CDR3 spans 16 residues. Trimming took 1 base from V and 4 from J, leaving 14 bases between them. Germline loops: CDR1 SNHLY, CDR2 FYNNEI. The CDR3 sequence: CASSEGRVVSNQPQHF. CDR3 DNA: TGTGCCAGCAGTGAAGGCAGGGTCGTCAGTAATCAGCCCCAGCATTTT.

This clone was found once. This chain connects TRBV19 to TRBJ1-1; D might be TRBD1 (5 bases). The ends were cut back, 7 bases at V and 1 base at J, with 7 bases in the middle. Germline V gene data show CDR1 as LNHDA and CDR2 as SQIVND (reference sequence). The CDR3 length is 12 residues. In DNA form, the CDR3 reads TGTGCCAGTACTGACAGGAACACTGAAGCTTTCTTT. Translation: CASTDRNTEAFF.

This clone was recorded only once. V usage is TRBV9 and J usage is TRBJ1-3; TRBD1 might be the D (6 bases). CDR1 is SGDLS and CDR2 is YYNGEE in the germline V gene. The CDR3 extends over 14 amino acids. V shed 4 bases and J shed 4 bases, with 12 bases lying between them. The CDR3 reads CASSSQTGGNTIYF. In DNA form, the CDR3 reads TGTGCCAGCAGCTCCCAGACAGGAGGAAACACCATATATTTT.

The chain is built from TRBV7-3 and TRBJ2-3, with a weak D call TRBD2 (5 bases). With 5 bases removed from V and 1 base from J, the gap between germline ends came to 13 bases. Per germline, CDR1 SGHTA and CDR2 FQGTGA. The CDR3 spans 15 residues. CDR3 nucleotide sequence: TGTGCCAGCAGCATGACTATGAGGGGCACAGATACGCAGTATTTT. Residues: CASSMTMRGTDTQYF.

The V and J genes are TRBV11-2 and TRBJ2-5; the D is unclear. The germline V gene has CDR1 SGHAT and CDR2 FQNNGV. V dropped 1 base and J dropped 5 bases, with 5 bases sitting between them. The length of the CDR3 is 12 residues. This chain's CDR3 is CASSLGAETQYF. CDR3 nucleotide sequence: TGTGCCAGCAGCTTAGGCGCGGAGACCCAGTACTTC.

The CDR3 loop is CASSARGGLYNEQFF. The CDR3 coding sequence is TGTGCCAGCAGCGCCCGGGGGGGTCTCTACAATGAGCAGTTCTTC. The chain carries TRBV9 and TRBJ2-1; 8 bases match TRBD2. V lost 3 bases and J lost 3; bases outside the gene matches: 5. Germline lookup yields CDR1 SGDLS and CDR2 YYNGEE. The CDR3 has 15 amino acids.

This clone has a single count. This rearrangement joins TRBV2 to TRBJ1-1, with 7 positions matching TRBD1. Germline CDR1 is SNHLY and CDR2 is FYNNEI. The CDR3 runs 14 residues. With V trimmed by 1 base and J by 4 bases, 3 bases remained unmatched. CDR3 sequence (DNA): TGTGCCAGCAGTGAAGACAGGGGAGGCACTGAAGCTTTCTTT. Its translation is CASSEDRGGTEAFF.